This T cell receptor (beta chain) was sequenced in a study of blood T cell repertoires in COVID-19. Clones were read by immunoSEQ multiplex PCR, and TCRdb kept only the in-frame ones, dropping some. The table lists more than 110,000 clones, almost 80% of them singletons, with over 2.5% in the top ten. CDR3 size: 15 residues. Germline V gene lookup returns CDR1 KGHSH and CDR2 LQKENI. Trimming stripped 2 bases from V and 3 bases from J, with 14 bases between. The chain combines TRBV18 with TRBJ2-7; TRBD2 might be the D (6 bases). The sample was PBMCs or T cells enriched from blood (not recorded which). This clonotype was sampled from a woman in her fifties or sixties who had recovered from COVID-19. The CDR3 is CASSPNVNSGYEQYF. DNA for the CDR3: TGTGCCAGCTCACCAAACGTTAATAGCGGCTACGAGCAGTACTTC.